The 27 T cell receptor beta chains reported below all come from one sample, sequenced in a study of Ad26.COV2.S vaccination and SARS-CoV-2 variants. Treatment given: over 15 received Ad26.COV2.S at low or high dose, single or two shots; roughly five received placebo; per-sample allocation not given. Day 63 after the first injection of vaccine or placebo was the sampling time. Sequenced by immunoSEQ multiplex PCR; TCRdb stores in-frame clones only, minus some. Among around 370,000 clones listed, around 84% were seen once. The source material was peripheral blood, sampled in a trial of Ad26.COV2.S vaccine versus placebo. The receptors derive from a person aged 18-60 years who received the Ad26.COV2.S COVID-19 vaccine or a placebo.

V usage is TRBV10-3 and J usage is TRBJ2-1, with 7 bases aligning to TRBD1. V lost 2 bases and J lost 4; bases outside the gene matches: 5. CDR1 is ENHRY and CDR2 is SYGVKD in the germline V gene. This CDR3 comprises 15 residues. The DNA for the CDR3 is TGTGCCATCAGTGAGCCTAGGGGGCAATACAATGAGCAGTTCTTC. It is translated as CAISEPRGQYNEQFF.

The rearrangement joins TRBV19 to TRBJ1-6; possible D gene TRBD1, 5 bases. The CDR3 totals 14 residues. The germline gives CDR1 LNHDA, CDR2 SQIVND (reference sequence). Trimming cost V 5 bases and J 7 bases, with 12 bases left between them. The CDR3 DNA is TGTGCCAGTAGTCTACCCCGGGGGAATTCACCCCTCCACTTT. This encodes CASSLPRGNSPLHF.

The J gene is TRBJ2-1, the V gene TRBV27; D gene ambiguous. V was cut by 2 bases and J by 0 bases, with 11 bases left in between. CDR3 length: 16 amino acids. Germline assignment: CDR1 MNHEY and CDR2 SMNVEV (reference sequence). In DNA form, the CDR3 reads TGTGCCAGCAGTTTAAATCCGACACGCTCCTACAATGAGCAGTTCTTC. Residues: CASSLNPTRSYNEQFF.

This chain connects TRBV6-1 to TRBJ1-1; TRBD1 matches 9 bases. Unmatched junction bases numbered 7, after V lost 8 bases and J lost 3 bases. The germline CDR1 and CDR2 sequences are MNHNS and SASEGT. There are 14 residues in the CDR3. CDR3: CASRDREGHTEAFF. CDR3 nucleotides: TGTGCCAGCCGGGACAGGGAAGGGCACACTGAAGCTTTCTTT.

The gene calls are TRBV10-1 and TRBJ1-1; D might be TRBD1 (5 bases). Germline loops: CDR1 WNHNN, CDR2 SYGVQD (reference sequence). The V and J ends lost 0 bases and 5 bases respectively, with 22 bases between them. The length of the CDR3 is 18 residues. The CDR3 nucleotides read TGCGCCAGCAGTGAGTCGATTTTAGGTACAGGAGTGGGAACTGAAGCTTTCTTT. It codes for CASSESILGTGVGTEAFF.

This chain joins TRBV20-1 and TRBJ1-2; D remains ambiguous. The CDR3 runs 11 residues. V was cut by 1 base and J by 3 bases, with 3 bases left in between. The germline CDR1 and CDR2 sequences are DFQATT and SNEGSKA (reference sequence). CDR3 sequence reads: CSARGYYGYTF. DNA for the CDR3: TGCAGTGCTAGAGGGTACTATGGCTACACCTTC.

The rearrangement links TRBV30 to TRBJ2-1; D remains unclear. This CDR3 comprises 14 residues. V was pared by 2 bases and J by 5 bases, with 13 bases between. Germline V gene lookup returns CDR1 GTSNPN and CDR2 SVGIG (reference sequence). The CDR3 loop is CAWSQAKLDNEQFF. Here the CDR3 DNA reads TGTGCCTGGAGTCAAGCCAAACTTGACAATGAGCAGTTCTTC.

The J gene is TRBJ1-4, the V gene TRBV7-2, with 8 nucleotides matching TRBD1. The CDR3 consists of 19 residues. V was pared by 1 base and J by 3 bases, with 13 bases of the junction left unmatched. The germline V gene encodes CDR1 SGHTA and CDR2 FQGNSA. This chain's CDR3 is CASSLGQGREQGSNEKLFF. The CDR3 nucleotides read TGTGCCAGCAGCTTAGGACAGGGGAGGGAACAGGGCTCTAATGAAAAACTGTTTTTT.

This rearrangement joins TRBV7-9 to TRBJ2-5; D possibly corresponds to TRBD1 (5 bases). The CDR3 is made up of 16 amino acids. The V gene lost 3 bases and the J gene lost 5 bases, with 19 bases spanning the gap. Germline values: CDR1 SEHNR, CDR2 FQNEAQ (reference sequence). CDR3 amino acids: CASSFLQGNYRETQYF. CDR3 bases: TGTGCCAGCAGCTTTCTCCAGGGCAATTATAGGGAGACCCAGTACTTC.

The chain uses TRBV19 and TRBJ2-5; D might be TRBD1 or TRBD2, each matching 5 bases. V was cut by 3 bases and J by 4 bases, with 18 bases left in between. Germline V gives CDR1 LNHDA, CDR2 SQIVND (reference sequence). The CDR3 has 16 amino acids. The CDR3 region has the DNA TGTGCCAGTAGTATTACCCCGTCTCTGGGGGTAGAGACCCAGTACTTC. This sequence encodes CASSITPSLGVETQYF.

The J gene is TRBJ1-3, the V gene TRBV28; unclear D gene. CDR3 length equals 14 residues. The germline V gene encodes CDR1 MDHEN and CDR2 SYDVKM. Trimming cost V 2 bases and J 4 bases, with 9 bases left between them. This CDR3 reads CASSLVAQGNTIYF. In DNA, the CDR3 is TGTGCCAGCAGTTTAGTAGCTCAGGGAAACACCATATATTTT.

This chain links TRBV4-3 with TRBJ2-3; D may be TRBD2 (5 bases). Germline V lookup: CDR1 LGHNA, CDR2 YSLEER. The CDR3 is made up of 14 amino acids. V lost 1 base and J lost 6, with 11 bases in between. CDR3 nucleotides: TGCGCCAGCAGCCAAGGGCTTCGGGATGATACGCAGTATTTT. Translated: CASSQGLRDDTQYF.

The table lists this clone with a few counts. The J gene is TRBJ2-7, the V gene TRBV6-6, with D tentatively TRBD1 (6 bases). Between the trimmed V and J ends, which lost 2 bases and 6 bases, there was a span of 14 bases. This CDR3 has 14 residues. Germline V gives CDR1 MNHNY, CDR2 SVGAGI (reference sequence). This chain's CDR3 is CASSYNGGSGEQYF. The CDR3 nucleotides read TGTGCCAGCAGTTACAATGGGGGCTCAGGCGAGCAGTACTTC.

The rearrangement links TRBV28 to TRBJ2-1; D is unclear. Trimming cost V 8 bases and J 0 bases, with 14 bases left between them. Germline V gene data show CDR1 as MDHEN and CDR2 as SYDVKM. The CDR3 spans 15 residues. In DNA, the CDR3 is TGTGCCAGCTCCTTAGGGCACAACTCCTACAATGAGCAGTTCTTC. This gives the protein CASSLGHNSYNEQFF.

The chain joins TRBV7-2 to TRBJ2-7, with D perhaps TRBD1 or TRBD2 (6 bases each). This CDR3 comprises 16 residues. Germline CDR1 is SGHTA and CDR2 is FQGNSA. V was clipped by 1 base and J by 4 bases, with 17 bases between them. The CDR3 region is CASSLDGGTLGYEQYF. Here the CDR3 DNA reads TGTGCCAGCAGCTTAGATGGAGGGACACTCGGATACGAGCAGTACTTC.

The V call is TRBV5-5, the J call TRBJ1-5; D gene uncertain. The V end was cut by 0 bases, the J end by 7 bases, with 11 bases between. Looked up from germline, CDR1 is SGHKS and CDR2 is YYEKEE (reference sequence). This CDR3 is built from 14 residues. The CDR3 bases are TGTGCCAGCAGCTTGGCGGCAGTGAGACAGCCCCAGCATTTT. Encoded protein: CASSLAAVRQPQHF.

V and J are TRBV7-9 and TRBJ1-4, with no clear D. Germline CDR1 and CDR2: SEHNR and FQNEAQ (reference sequence). V shed 5 bases and J shed 2 bases, with 9 bases lying between them. The CDR3 runs 14 residues. CDR3 in DNA: TGTGCCAGCAGCGCGGGAACGACTAATGAAAAACTGTTTTTT. This gives the protein CASSAGTTNEKLFF. The entire variable domain, with the rest obtained from reference TRBV7-9 and TRBJ1-4, is as follows: DTGVSQNPRHKITKRGQNVTFRCDPISEHNRLYWYRQTLGQGPEFLTYFQNEAQLEKSRLLSDRFSAERPKGSFSTLEIQRTEQGDSAMYLCASSAGTTNEKLFFGSGTQLSVL.

There are many counts of this clone. The chain links TRBV29-1 to TRBJ2-3; D remains ambiguous. Germline-derived CDR1 and CDR2 are SQVTM and ANQGSEA. The germline V and J ends were trimmed by 1 base and 4 bases, with 12 bases remaining between them. This CDR3 region has 14 residues. The CDR3 protein is CSVEAPRLADTQYF. The CDR3 DNA is TGCAGCGTTGAAGCCCCCCGTTTAGCAGATACGCAGTATTTT.

The V and J genes are TRBV11-2 and TRBJ1-6; no clear D gene. Trimming left V 5 bases short and J 0 bases short, with 8 bases between. CDR3 length: 15 residues. Germline assignment: CDR1 SGHAT and CDR2 FQNNGV. CDR3: CASSESSSYNSPLHF. The CDR3 nucleotides are TGTGCCAGCAGCGAGTCGAGCTCCTATAATTCACCCCTCCACTTT.

This chain connects TRBV4-3 to TRBJ1-5, with 9 bases identical to TRBD1. CDR3 size: 17 residues. Unmatched junction bases numbered 9, after V lost 0 bases and J lost 6 bases. Germline V gene data show CDR1 as LGHNA and CDR2 as YSLEER. The CDR3 DNA reads TGCGCCAGCAGCCAAGATTACGCGGACAGGGGAGGTCAGCCCCAGCATTTT. As protein: CASSQDYADRGGQPQHF.

The chain uses TRBV29-1 and TRBJ2-5, with 9 bases fitting TRBD1. Unmatched junction bases numbered 8, after V lost 7 bases and J lost 5 bases. The CDR3 runs 13 residues. CDR1 and CDR2 (germline): SQVTM, ANQGSEA. The DNA of the CDR3 is TGCAGCGGGGGACAGGGCCCCGGGGAGACCCAGTACTTC. Its translation is CSGGQGPGETQYF.

The CDR3 protein is CASSPEGLAGVGGELFF. The CDR3 nucleotides are TGTGCCAGCTCACCCGAGGGACTAGCGGGAGTTGGCGGGGAGCTGTTTTTT. The genes are TRBV18 and TRBJ2-2; TRBD2 agrees at 14 bases. The V and J ends lost 3 bases and 7 bases, in that order; junction bases with no gene match: 7. Germline V gives CDR1 KGHSH, CDR2 LQKENI. The CDR3 consists of 17 residues.

With respect to this clone: This sample also contains other DNA sequences that code for the same CDR3. The rearrangement links TRBV5-1 to TRBJ2-7; no reliable D call. CDR3 length: 11 amino acids. V lost 2 bases and J 4 bases, leaving 4 bases between the germline ends. The germline CDR1 and CDR2 sequences are SGHRS and YFSETQ. The CDR3 DNA is TGCGCCAGCAGCTTAGGGTACGAGCAGTACTTC. It translates to CASSLGYEQYF.

The V call is TRBV28, the J call TRBJ1-1; the D is unclear. Trimming removed 2 bases at V and 0 bases at J, with 10 bases between. Germline CDR1 is MDHEN and CDR2 is SYDVKM. The CDR3 loop spans 15 amino acids. Here the CDR3 DNA reads TGTGCCAGCAGTTTAACAAGATTCCTGAACACTGAAGCTTTCTTT. Amino acids: CASSLTRFLNTEAFF.

The genes are TRBV3-1 (or the pseudogene TRBV3-2) and TRBJ2-7; D unresolved. The CDR3 contains 12 residues. Germline V gene sequence: CDR1 LGHDT, CDR2 YNNKEL (reference sequence). V lost 1 base and J lost 6, with 7 bases in between. The CDR3 nucleotides are TGTGCCAGCAGCCAAGTTATAACCGAGCAGTACTTC. It codes for CASSQVITEQYF.

V usage is TRBV28 and J usage is TRBJ2-7; D is perhaps TRBD1 or TRBD2 (7 bases each). The CDR3 is made up of 14 amino acids. Germline lookup yields CDR1 MDHEN and CDR2 SYDVKM. With 7 bases removed from V and 6 bases from J, the gap between germline ends came to 19 bases. The CDR3 DNA reads as TGTGCCAGCACTCGGACAGGTCGGGGGGCCGAGCAGTACTTC. Amino acid sequence: CASTRTGRGAEQYF.

This clone has a handful of counts. The J gene is TRBJ1-5, the V gene TRBV28; TRBD1 matches 10 bases. With V trimmed by 8 bases and J by 4 bases, 5 bases remained unmatched. The length of the CDR3 is 14 residues. Per the germline V gene, CDR1 is MDHEN and CDR2 is SYDVKM. CDR3 protein: CASRDRGGNQPQHF. The CDR3 DNA sequence: TGTGCCAGCCGGGACAGGGGTGGAAATCAGCCCCAGCATTTT.